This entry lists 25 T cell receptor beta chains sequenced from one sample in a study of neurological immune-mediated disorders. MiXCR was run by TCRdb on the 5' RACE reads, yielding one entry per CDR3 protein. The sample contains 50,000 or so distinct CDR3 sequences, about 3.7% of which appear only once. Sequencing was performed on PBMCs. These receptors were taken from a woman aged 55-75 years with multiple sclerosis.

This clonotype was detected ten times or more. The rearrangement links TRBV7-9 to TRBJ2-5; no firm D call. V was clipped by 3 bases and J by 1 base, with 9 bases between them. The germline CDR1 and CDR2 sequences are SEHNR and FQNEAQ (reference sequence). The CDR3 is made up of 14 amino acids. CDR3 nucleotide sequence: TGTGCCAGCAGCTTGTTGGTAGGCCAAGAGACCCAGTACTTC. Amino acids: CASSLLVGQETQYF.

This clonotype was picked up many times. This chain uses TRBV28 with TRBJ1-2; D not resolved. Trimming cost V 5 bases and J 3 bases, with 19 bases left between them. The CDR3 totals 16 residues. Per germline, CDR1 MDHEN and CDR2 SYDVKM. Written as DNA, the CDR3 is TGTGCCAGCAGTCCCTCGGGGAGAGAAGTATACTATGGCTACACCTTC. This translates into CASSPSGREVYYGYTF.

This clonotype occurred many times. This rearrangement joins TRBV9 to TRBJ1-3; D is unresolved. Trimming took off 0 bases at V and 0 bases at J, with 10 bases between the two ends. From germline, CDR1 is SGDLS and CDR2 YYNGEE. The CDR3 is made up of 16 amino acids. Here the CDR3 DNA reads TGTGCCAGCAGCGTAGCTAGCCGAATCTCTGGAAACACCATATATTTT. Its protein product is CASSVASRISGNTIYF.

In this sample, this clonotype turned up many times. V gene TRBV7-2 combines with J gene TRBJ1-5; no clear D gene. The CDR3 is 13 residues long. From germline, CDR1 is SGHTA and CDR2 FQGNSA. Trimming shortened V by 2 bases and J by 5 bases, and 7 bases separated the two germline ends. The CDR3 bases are TGTGCCAGCAGCTTATCCGATTATCAGCCCCAGCATTTT. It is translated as CASSLSDYQPQHF.

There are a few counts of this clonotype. CDR3 amino acids: CASSPGTVVDGYTF. DNA for the CDR3: TGTGCCAGCAGCCCAGGGACAGTTGTAGATGGCTACACCTTC. The chain links TRBV7-9 to TRBJ1-2; 7 positions agree with TRBD1. Germline CDR1 and CDR2: SEHNR and FQNEAQ (reference sequence). The CDR3 length is 14 residues. The ends lost 5 bases at V and 6 bases at J; junction bases unmatched: 9.

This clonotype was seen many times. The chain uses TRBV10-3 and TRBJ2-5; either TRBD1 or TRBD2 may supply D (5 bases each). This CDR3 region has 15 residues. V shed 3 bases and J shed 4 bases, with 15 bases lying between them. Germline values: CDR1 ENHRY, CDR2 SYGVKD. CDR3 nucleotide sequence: TGTGCCATCAGTGACCCTGGGGGATGGGGAGAGACCCAGTACTTC. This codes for CAISDPGGWGETQYF.

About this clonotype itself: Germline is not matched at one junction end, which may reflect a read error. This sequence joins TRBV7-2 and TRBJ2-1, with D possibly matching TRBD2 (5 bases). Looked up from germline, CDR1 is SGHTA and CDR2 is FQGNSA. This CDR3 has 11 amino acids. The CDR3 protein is CASSLDPDREF. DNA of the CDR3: TGTGCCAGCAGCTTAGACCCCGATCGGGAATTC.

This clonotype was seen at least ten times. The CDR3 here is CASSKWTGRDTEAFF. CDR3 bases: TGCGCCAGCAGCAAATGGACAGGGAGGGACACTGAAGCTTTCTTT. V is TRBV5-1 and J is TRBJ1-1; 8 positions agree with TRBD1. Germline trimming cut 4 bases from V and 3 bases from J; bases unmatched to any gene: 8. The germline gives CDR1 SGHRS, CDR2 YFSETQ. The CDR3 runs 15 residues.

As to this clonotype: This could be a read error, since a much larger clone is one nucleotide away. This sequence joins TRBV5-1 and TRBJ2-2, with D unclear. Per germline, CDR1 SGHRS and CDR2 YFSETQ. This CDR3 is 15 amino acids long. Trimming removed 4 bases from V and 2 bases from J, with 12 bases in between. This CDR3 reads CASSQNRKNTGELFF. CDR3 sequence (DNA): TGCGCCAGCAGCCAGAATAGAAAAAACACCGGGGAGCTGTTTTTT.

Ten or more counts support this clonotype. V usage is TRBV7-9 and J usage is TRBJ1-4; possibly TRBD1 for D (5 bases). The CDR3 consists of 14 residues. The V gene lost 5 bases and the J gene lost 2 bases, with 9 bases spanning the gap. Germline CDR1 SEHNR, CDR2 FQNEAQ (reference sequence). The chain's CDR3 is CASSPRQTNEKLFF. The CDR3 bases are TGTGCCAGCAGCCCTCGACAGACTAATGAAAAACTGTTTTTT. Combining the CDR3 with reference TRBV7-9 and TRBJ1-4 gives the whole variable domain DTGVSQNPRHKITKRGQNVTFRCDPISEHNRLYWYRQTLGQGPEFLTYFQNEAQLEKSRLLSDRFSAERPKGSFSTLEIQRTEQGDSAMYLCASSPRQTNEKLFFGSGTQLSVL.

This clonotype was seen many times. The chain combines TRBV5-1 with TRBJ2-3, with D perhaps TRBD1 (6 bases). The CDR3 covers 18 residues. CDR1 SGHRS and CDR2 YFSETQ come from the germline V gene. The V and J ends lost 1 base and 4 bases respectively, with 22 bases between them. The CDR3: CASSLRQVSGAPPDTQYF. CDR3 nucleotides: TGCGCCAGCAGCTTGAGACAGGTCAGCGGAGCCCCCCCAGATACGCAGTATTTT.

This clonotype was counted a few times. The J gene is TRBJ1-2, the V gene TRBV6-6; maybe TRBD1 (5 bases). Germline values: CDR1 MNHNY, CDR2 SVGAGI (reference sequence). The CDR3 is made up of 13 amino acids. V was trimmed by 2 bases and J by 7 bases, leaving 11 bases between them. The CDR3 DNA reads TGTGCCAGCAGTTACGCCAGGGAGGGTGGCTACACCTTC. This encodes CASSYAREGGYTF.

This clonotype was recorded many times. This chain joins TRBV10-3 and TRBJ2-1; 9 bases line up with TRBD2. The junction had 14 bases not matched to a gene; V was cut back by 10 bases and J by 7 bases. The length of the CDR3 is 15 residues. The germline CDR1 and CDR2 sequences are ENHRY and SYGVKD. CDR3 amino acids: CASAQIAGEGNEQFF. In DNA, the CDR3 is TGTGCCAGCGCCCAAATAGCGGGAGAGGGTAATGAGCAGTTCTTC.

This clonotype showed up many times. In nucleotides, the CDR3 is TGCGCCAGCAGCTTCACTAGCTCCTACAATGAGCAGTTCTTC. It codes for CASSFTSSYNEQFF. V is TRBV5-1 and J is TRBJ2-1; TRBD2 is a possible D gene (5 bases). The V gene's germline CDR1 is SGHRS and CDR2 YFSETQ. The CDR3 runs 14 residues. The V end lost 2 bases, the J end lost 0 bases, and 6 bases lay between the germline ends.

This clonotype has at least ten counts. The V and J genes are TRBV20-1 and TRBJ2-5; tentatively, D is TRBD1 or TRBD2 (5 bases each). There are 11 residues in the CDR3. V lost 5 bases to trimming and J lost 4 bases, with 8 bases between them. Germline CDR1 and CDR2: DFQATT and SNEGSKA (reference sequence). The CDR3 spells CSAGDAETQYF. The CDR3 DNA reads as TGCAGTGCTGGGGACGCAGAGACCCAGTACTTC.

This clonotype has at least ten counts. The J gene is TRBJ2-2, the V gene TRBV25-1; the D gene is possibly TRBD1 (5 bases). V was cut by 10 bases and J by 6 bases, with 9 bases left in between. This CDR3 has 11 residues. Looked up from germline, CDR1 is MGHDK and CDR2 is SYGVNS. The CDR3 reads CATGHPGELFF. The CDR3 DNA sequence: TGTGCCACCGGACACCCCGGGGAGCTGTTTTTT.

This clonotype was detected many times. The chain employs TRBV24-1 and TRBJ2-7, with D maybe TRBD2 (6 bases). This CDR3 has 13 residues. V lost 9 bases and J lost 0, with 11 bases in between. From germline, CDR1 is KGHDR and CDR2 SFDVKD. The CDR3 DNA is TGTGCCACCGGGGACGGGAGCTCCTACGAGCAGTACTTC. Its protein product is CATGDGSSYEQYF.

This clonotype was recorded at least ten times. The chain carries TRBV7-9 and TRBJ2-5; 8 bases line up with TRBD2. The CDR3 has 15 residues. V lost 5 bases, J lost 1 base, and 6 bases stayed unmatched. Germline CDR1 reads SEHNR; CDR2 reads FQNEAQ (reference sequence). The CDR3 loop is CASSRAAGAQETQYF. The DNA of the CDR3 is TGTGCCAGCAGCAGGGCAGCGGGGGCCCAAGAGACCCAGTACTTC.

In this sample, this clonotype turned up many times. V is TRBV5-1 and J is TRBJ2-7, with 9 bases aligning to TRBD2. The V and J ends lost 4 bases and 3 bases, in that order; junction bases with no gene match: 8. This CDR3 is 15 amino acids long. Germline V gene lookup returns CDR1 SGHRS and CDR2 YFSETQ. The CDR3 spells CASSDTGTSNYEQYF. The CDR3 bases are TGCGCCAGCAGCGACACCGGGACTAGCAACTACGAGCAGTACTTC.

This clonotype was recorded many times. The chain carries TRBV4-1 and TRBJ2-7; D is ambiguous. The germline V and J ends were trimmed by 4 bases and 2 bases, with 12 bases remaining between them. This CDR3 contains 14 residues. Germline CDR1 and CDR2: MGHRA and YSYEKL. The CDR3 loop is CASSLPGPTYEQYF. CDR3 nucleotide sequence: TGCGCCAGCAGCCTCCCCGGGCCCACCTACGAGCAGTACTTC.

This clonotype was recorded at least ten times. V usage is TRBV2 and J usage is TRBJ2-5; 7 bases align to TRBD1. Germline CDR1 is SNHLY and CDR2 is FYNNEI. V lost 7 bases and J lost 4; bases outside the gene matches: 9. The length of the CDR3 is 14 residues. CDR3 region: CASTSLGQAETQYF. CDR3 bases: TGTGCCAGCACGAGCCTCGGACAGGCAGAGACCCAGTACTTC.

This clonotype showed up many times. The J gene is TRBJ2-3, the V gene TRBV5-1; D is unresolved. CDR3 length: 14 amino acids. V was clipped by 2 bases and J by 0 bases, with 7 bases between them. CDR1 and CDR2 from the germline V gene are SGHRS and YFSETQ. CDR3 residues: CASSFGQSTDTQYF. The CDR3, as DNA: TGCGCCAGCAGCTTTGGTCAGAGCACAGATACGCAGTATTTT.

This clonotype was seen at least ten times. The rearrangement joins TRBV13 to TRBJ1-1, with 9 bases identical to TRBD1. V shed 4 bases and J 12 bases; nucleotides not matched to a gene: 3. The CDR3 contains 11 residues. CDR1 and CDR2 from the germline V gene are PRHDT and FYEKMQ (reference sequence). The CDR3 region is CASSSGQGPFF. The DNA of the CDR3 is TGTGCCAGCAGCTCTGGACAGGGGCCTTTCTTT.

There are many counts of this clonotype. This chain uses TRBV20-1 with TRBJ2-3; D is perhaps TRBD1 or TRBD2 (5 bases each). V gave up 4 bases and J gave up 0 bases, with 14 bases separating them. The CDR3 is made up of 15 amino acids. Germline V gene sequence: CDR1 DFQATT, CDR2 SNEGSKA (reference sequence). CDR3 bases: TGCAGTGCTAATATACCGGGACGAAGCACAGATACGCAGTATTTT. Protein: CSANIPGRSTDTQYF.

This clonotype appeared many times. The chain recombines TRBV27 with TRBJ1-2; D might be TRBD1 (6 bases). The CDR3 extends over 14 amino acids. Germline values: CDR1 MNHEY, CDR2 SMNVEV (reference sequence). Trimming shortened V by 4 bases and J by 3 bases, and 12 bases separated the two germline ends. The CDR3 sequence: CASSWGPGDYGYTF. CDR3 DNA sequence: TGTGCCAGCAGTTGGGGCCCAGGGGACTATGGCTACACCTTC.